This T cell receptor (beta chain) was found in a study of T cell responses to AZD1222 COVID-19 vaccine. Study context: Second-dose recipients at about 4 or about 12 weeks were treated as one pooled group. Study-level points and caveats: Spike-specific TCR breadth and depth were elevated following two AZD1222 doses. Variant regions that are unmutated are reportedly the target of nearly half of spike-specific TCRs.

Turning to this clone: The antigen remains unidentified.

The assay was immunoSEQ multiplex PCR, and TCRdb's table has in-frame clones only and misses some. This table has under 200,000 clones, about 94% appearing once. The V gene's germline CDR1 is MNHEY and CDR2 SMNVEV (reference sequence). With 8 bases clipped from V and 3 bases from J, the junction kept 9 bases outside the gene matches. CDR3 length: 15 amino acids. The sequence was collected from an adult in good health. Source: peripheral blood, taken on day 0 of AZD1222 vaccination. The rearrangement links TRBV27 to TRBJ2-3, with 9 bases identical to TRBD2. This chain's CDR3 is CASRAWREGTDTQYF. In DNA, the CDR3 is TGTGCCAGCCGTGCCTGGCGGGAGGGGACAGATACGCAGTATTTT.